This T cell receptor beta chain derives from a study of OX40 agonist ivuxolimab in advanced cancers. For this clone: Its antigen is as yet unknown.

Produced via immunoSEQ multiplex PCR; TCRdb's table is partial and in-frame only. The sample records tens of thousands of clones, 88% being singletons. Sampling times: baseline, cycle 4 day 1, cycle 7 day 1. Study-level findings and limits: Doses of 0.1 to 3.0 mg/kg were accompanied by clonal expansion of CD4+ and CD8+ blood T cells by week 6. Clonal expansion in partial responders at 0.1-3.0 mg/kg ranked among the lowest.

The CDR3 loop spans 14 amino acids. V was clipped by 7 bases and J by 4 bases, with 14 bases between them. The germline gives CDR1 MNHNS, CDR2 SASEGT. V is TRBV6-1 and J is TRBJ2-1; D might be TRBD1 (5 bases). The sample in question was CD4+ or CD8+ T cells sorted from blood, obtained in a trial of the OX40 agonist ivuxolimab. The TCR originated in an adult with an advanced solid tumor such as melanoma, head and neck, liver or kidney cancer. The CDR3 spells CASNRQLLYNEQFF. CDR3 sequence (DNA): TGTGCCAGCAATAGACAGCTCCTATACAATGAGCAGTTCTTC.